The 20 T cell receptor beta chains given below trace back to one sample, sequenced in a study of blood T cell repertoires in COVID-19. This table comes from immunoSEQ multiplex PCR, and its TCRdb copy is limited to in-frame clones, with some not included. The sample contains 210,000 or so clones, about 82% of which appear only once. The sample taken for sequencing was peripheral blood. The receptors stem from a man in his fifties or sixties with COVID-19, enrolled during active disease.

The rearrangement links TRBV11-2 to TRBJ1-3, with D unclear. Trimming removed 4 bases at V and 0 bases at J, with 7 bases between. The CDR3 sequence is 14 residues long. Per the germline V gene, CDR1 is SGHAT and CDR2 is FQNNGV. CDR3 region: CASSSQSSGNTIYF. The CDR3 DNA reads TGTGCCAGCAGCTCACAGAGCTCTGGAAACACCATATATTTT. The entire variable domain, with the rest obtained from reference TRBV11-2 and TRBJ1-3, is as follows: EAGVAQSPRYKIIEKRQSVAFWCNPISGHATLYWYQQILGQGPKLLIQFQNNGVVDDSQLPKDRFSAERLKGVDSTLKIQPAKLEDSAVYLCASSSQSSGNTIYFGEGSWLTVV.

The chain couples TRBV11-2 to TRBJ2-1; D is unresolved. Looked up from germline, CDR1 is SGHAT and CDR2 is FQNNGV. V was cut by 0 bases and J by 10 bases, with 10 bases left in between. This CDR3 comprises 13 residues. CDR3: CASSLDPSLEQFF. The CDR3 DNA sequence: TGTGCCAGCAGCTTAGATCCCTCTTTGGAGCAGTTCTTC.

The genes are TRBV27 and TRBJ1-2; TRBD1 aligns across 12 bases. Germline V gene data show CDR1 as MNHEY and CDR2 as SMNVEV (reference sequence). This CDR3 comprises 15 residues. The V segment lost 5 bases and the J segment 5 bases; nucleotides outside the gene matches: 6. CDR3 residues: CASSPGQGARYGYTF. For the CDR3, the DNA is TGTGCCAGCAGTCCGGGACAGGGGGCGCGATATGGCTACACCTTC.

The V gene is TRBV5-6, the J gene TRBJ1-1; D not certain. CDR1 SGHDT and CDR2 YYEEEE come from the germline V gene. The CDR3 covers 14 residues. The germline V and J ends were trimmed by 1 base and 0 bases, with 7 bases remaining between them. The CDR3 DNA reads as TGTGCCAGCAGCTTGAGCCGGGTGAACACTGAAGCTTTCTTT. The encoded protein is CASSLSRVNTEAFF.

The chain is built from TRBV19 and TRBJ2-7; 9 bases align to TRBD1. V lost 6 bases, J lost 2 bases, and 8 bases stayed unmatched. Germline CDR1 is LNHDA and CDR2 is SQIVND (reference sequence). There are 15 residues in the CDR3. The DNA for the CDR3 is TGTGCCAGTAGCCCGGGACAGGGATTCACCTACGAGCAGTACTTC. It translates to CASSPGQGFTYEQYF.

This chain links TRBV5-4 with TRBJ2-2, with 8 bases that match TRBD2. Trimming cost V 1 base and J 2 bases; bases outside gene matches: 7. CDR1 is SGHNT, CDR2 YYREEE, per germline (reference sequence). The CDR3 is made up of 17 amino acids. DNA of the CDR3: TGTGCCAGCAGCTTGCTGGTTGCGGGGGGTAACACCGGGGAGCTGTTTTTT. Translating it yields CASSLLVAGGNTGELFF. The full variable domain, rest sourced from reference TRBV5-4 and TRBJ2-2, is ETGVTQSPTHLIKTRGQQVTLRCSSQSGHNTVSWYQQALGQGPQFIFQYYREEENGRGNFPPRFSGLQFPNYSSELNVNALELDDSALYLCASSLLVAGGNTGELFFGEGSRLTVL.

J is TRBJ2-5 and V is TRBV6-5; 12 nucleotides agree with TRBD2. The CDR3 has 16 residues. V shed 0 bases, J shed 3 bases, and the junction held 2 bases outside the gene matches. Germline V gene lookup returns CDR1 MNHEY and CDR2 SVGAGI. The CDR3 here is CASSYSLAGGKETQYF. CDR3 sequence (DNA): TGTGCCAGCAGTTACTCGCTAGCGGGGGGGAAAGAGACCCAGTACTTC.

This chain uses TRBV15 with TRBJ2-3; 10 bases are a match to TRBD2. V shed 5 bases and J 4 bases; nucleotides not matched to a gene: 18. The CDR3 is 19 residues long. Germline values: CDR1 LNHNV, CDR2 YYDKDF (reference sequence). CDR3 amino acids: CATSGYSSGGKEVADTQYF. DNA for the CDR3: TGTGCCACCAGCGGATACTCTAGCGGGGGCAAGGAAGTGGCAGATACGCAGTATTTT.

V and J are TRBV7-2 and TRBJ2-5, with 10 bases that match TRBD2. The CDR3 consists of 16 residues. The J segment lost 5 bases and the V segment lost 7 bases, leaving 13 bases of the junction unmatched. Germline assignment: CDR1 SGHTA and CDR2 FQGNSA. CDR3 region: CASTLTSGSTGETQYF. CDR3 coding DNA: TGTGCCAGCACCCTGACTAGCGGGTCCACCGGGGAGACCCAGTACTTC.

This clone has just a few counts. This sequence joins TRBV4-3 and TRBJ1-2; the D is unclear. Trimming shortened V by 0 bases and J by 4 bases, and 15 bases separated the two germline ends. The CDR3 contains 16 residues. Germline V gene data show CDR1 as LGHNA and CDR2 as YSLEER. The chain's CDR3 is CASSQERSGVSYGYTF. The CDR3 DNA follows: TGCGCCAGCAGCCAAGAGCGGAGCGGGGTTAGCTATGGCTACACCTTC.

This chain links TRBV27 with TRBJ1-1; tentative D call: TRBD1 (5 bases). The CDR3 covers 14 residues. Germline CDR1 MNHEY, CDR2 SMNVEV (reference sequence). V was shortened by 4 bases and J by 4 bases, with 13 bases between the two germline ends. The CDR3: CASSSLGGGTEAFF. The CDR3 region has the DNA TGTGCCAGCAGTTCCCTGGGGGGGGGCACTGAAGCTTTCTTT.

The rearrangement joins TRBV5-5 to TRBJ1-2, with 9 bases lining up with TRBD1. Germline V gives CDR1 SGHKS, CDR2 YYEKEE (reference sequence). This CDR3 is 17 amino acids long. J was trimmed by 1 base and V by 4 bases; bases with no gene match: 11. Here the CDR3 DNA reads TGTGCCAGCAGCCCTGGGGGGCCGGGACAGGGTAACTATGGCTACACCTTC. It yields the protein CASSPGGPGQGNYGYTF.

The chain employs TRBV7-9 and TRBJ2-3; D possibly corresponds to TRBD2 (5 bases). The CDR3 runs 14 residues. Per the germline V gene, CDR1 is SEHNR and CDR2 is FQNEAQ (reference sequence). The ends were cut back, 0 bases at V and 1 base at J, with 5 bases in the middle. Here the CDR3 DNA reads TGTGCCAGCAGCTTAGCCGGGGGCACAGATACGCAGTATTTT. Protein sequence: CASSLAGGTDTQYF. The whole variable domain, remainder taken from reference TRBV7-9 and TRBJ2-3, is DTGVSQNPRHKITKRGQNVTFRCDPISEHNRLYWYRQTLGQGPEFLTYFQNEAQLEKSRLLSDRFSAERPKGSFSTLEIQRTEQGDSAMYLCASSLAGGTDTQYFGPGTRLTVL.

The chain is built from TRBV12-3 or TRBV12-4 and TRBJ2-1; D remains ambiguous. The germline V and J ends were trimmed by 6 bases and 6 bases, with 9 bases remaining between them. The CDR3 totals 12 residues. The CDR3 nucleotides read TGTGCCAGCAGCCGCCCGGGCAATGAGCAGTTCTTC. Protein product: CASSRPGNEQFF.

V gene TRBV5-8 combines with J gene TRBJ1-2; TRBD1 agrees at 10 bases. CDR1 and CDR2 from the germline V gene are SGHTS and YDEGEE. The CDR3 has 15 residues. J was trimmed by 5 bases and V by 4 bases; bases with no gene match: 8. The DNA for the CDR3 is TGTGCCAGCAGCGCTAGCCCGGGACAGGGGTATGGCTACACCTTC. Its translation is CASSASPGQGYGYTF.

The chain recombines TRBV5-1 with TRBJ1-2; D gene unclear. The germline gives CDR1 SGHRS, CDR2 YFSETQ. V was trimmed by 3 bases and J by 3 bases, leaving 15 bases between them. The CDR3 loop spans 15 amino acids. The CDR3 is CASSSSWGAHYGYTF. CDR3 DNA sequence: TGCGCCAGCAGCTCCTCTTGGGGAGCCCACTATGGCTACACCTTC.

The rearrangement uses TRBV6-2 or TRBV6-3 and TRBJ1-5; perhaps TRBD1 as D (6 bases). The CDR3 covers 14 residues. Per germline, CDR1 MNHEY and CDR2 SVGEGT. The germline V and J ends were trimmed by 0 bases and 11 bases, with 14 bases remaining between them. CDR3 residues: CASSYSGGDSSQHF. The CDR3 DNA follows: TGTGCCAGCAGTTACTCAGGGGGTGATTCGTCCCAGCATTTT.

The CDR3 DNA sequence: TGTGCCAGCAGTAACTTTGAGGCGGGCTACACCTTC. Its protein is CASSNFEAGYTF. V gene TRBV6-2 or TRBV6-3 combines with J gene TRBJ1-2, with D unclear. The CDR3 extends over 12 amino acids. Trimming took 5 bases from V and 8 from J, leaving 12 bases between them. Germline CDR1 is MNHEY and CDR2 is SVGEGT.

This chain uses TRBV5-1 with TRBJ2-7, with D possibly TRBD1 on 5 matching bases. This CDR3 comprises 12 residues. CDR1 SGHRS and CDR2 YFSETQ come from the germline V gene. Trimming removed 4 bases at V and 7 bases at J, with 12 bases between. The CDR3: CASSVPGLEQYF. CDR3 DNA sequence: TGCGCCAGCAGCGTTCCAGGGCTTGAGCAGTACTTC.

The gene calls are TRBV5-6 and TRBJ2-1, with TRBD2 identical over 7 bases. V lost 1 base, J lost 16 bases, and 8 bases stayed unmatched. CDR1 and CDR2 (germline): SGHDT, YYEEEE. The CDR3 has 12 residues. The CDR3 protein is CASSLSGKFTFF. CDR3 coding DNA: TGTGCCAGCAGCTTGAGCGGGAAGTTCACCTTCTTC.